The next 11 T cell receptor beta chains were all read from a single sample in a study of vaccination effects on CD4 cells after COVID-19 (dated by TCRdb to about 2022). For these receptors, no antigen is known. In the ViraFEST assay, PBMC were stimulated with viral peptide pools, and TCR sequencing was then used to find antigen-specific CD4+ T cell clonotypes based on their expansion. After 10 days of culture, CD4+ T cells were isolated with the EasySep CD4+ T cell isolation kit. Each participant received two doses of an mRNA SARS-CoV-2 vaccine, either BNT162b2 or mRNA-1273. Library prep was done by the immunoSEQ multiplex PCR assay. TCRdb limited this immuneACCESS table to in-frame rearrangements with V and J called. A share of clones is missing; checked studies link under half to unresolved V genes, and the rest is unexplained. In all, the sample holds over 25,000 clones, and roughly 77% of those were seen once. The top ten clonotypes cover roughly 15% of the sample.

Here the sequenced sample was CD4+ T cells from PBMCs cultured with HCoV-229E spike peptides, taken after COVID-19 vaccination. What this sample's cell subset or site label stands for: HCoV-229E spike overlapping peptide pool stimulation. Source of these receptors: a human donor who received a COVID-19 vaccine.

V usage is TRBV15 and J usage is TRBJ1-3, with TRBD1 identical over 11 bases. V shed 0 bases and J 0 bases; nucleotides not matched to a gene: 10. Germline V lookup: CDR1 LNHNV, CDR2 YYDKDF (reference sequence). This CDR3 region has 20 residues. The CDR3 spells CATSRDRWTGGGNSGNTIYF. CDR3 nucleotides: TGTGCCACCAGCAGAGATCGATGGACAGGGGGCGGTAACTCTGGAAACACCATATATTTT.

CDR3 sequence reads: CASSPFRETNTEAFF. The CDR3 DNA sequence: TGTGCCAGCAGCCCCTTTCGGGAGACGAACACTGAAGCTTTCTTT. The chain is built from TRBV11-2 and TRBJ1-1; D remains unclear. Germline V lookup: CDR1 SGHAT, CDR2 FQNNGV. V lost 5 bases and J 1 base, leaving 14 bases between the germline ends. The CDR3 sequence is 15 residues long.

This clone was recorded only once. The gene calls are TRBV7-9 and TRBJ1-6, with unresolved D. Germline V gene sequence: CDR1 SEHNR, CDR2 FQNEAQ (reference sequence). Trimming pared 1 base from V and 9 bases from J, leaving 10 bases between. The CDR3 has 14 residues. The CDR3 is CASSLGPGFSPLHF. The CDR3 DNA follows: TGTGCCAGCAGCTTAGGTCCGGGTTTTTCACCCCTCCACTTT.

The chain carries TRBV6-4 and TRBJ2-1, with a weak D call TRBD2 (6 bases). Germline CDR1 and CDR2: MRHNA and SNTAGT. The length of the CDR3 is 14 residues. Trimming removed 5 bases from V and 10 bases from J, with 18 bases in between. This CDR3 reads CASSQGTRTWEQFF. The CDR3 DNA reads TGTGCCAGCAGTCAAGGGACTCGCACTTGGGAGCAGTTCTTC.

This clone was found once. CDR3 nucleotides: TGTGCCAGCAGCTTAGTCACAGGGTTTAATGAAAAACTGTTTTTT. Translated: CASSLVTGFNEKLFF. The rearrangement joins TRBV7-8 to TRBJ1-4; possibly TRBD1 for D (6 bases). Germline-derived CDR1 and CDR2 are SGHVS and FQNEAQ. The V end lost 1 base, the J end lost 4 bases, and 10 bases lay between the germline ends. This CDR3 is built from 15 residues.

This chain links TRBV4-1 with TRBJ2-7, with 7 bases lining up with TRBD1. The CDR3 has 15 residues. After removal of 5 bases from V and 5 bases from J, the junction contained 12 bases not matched to a gene. Per germline, CDR1 MGHRA and CDR2 YSYEKL. The CDR3 protein is CASSFPGTVLNEQYF. The CDR3 nucleotides read TGCGCCAGCAGCTTCCCCGGGACAGTGTTAAACGAGCAGTACTTC.

V gene TRBV7-9 combines with J gene TRBJ2-7, with 11 bases fitting TRBD1. The V segment lost 5 bases and the J segment 3 bases; nucleotides outside the gene matches: 6. Germline V gene data show CDR1 as SEHNR and CDR2 as FQNEAQ (reference sequence). This CDR3 spans 15 amino acids. The CDR3 DNA follows: TGTGCCAGCAGCCCAGGGACAGGGGGACTCTACGAGCAGTACTTC. Translating gives CASSPGTGGLYEQYF.

V and J are TRBV10-2 and TRBJ2-1; D gene uncertain. V was trimmed by 2 bases and J by 2 bases, leaving 4 bases between them. The CDR3 is 13 amino acids. Germline V gene lookup returns CDR1 WSHSY and CDR2 SAAADI. The CDR3 here is CASSEAAYNEQFF. DNA of the CDR3: TGCGCCAGCAGTGAGGCGGCCTACAATGAGCAGTTCTTC.

There are a few counts of this clone. V usage is TRBV4-1 and J usage is TRBJ2-7, with D perhaps matching TRBD2 (7 bases). This CDR3 is built from 17 residues. V shed 5 bases and J shed 2 bases, with 22 bases lying between them. Germline V gives CDR1 MGHRA, CDR2 YSYEKL. As DNA, the CDR3 is TGCGCCAGCAGCGCAGTTAGGGGGGGCATAGAAACCTACGAGCAGTACTTC. It codes for CASSAVRGGIETYEQYF.

CDR3 sequence (DNA): TGTGCCAGCAGTGTTCGGGACTACAATGAGCAGTTCTTC. This encodes CASSVRDYNEQFF. The chain recombines TRBV2 with TRBJ2-1; D is possibly TRBD2 (5 bases). The V and J ends lost 4 bases and 3 bases respectively, with 7 bases between them. This CDR3 has 13 amino acids. Germline values: CDR1 SNHLY, CDR2 FYNNEI.

The chain is built from TRBV6-1 and TRBJ1-1; D may be TRBD1 (5 bases). This CDR3 is 16 amino acids long. V lost 2 bases, J lost 2 bases, and 15 bases lay in between. Germline CDR1 is MNHNS and CDR2 is SASEGT. CDR3 DNA: TGTGCCAGCAGTGAATGGGCAGGGAGGGTTAACACTGAAGCTTTCTTT. It yields the protein CASSEWAGRVNTEAFF.